The source of this TCR beta chain is a study of graft-versus-host responses after intestinal transplantation. On the study more broadly: For 2 to 4 years after anti-thymocyte globulin induction, all recipients took tacrolimus and steroids. Broader study findings: In patients with graft-donor T cell macrochimerism, allograft graft-versus-host to host-versus-graft clonal ratios were high. GvH clones occurred in recipient marrow; some first appeared in ileum or blood. Peak GvH clone levels in circulation were associated with early post-transplant HvG declines.

This clone was seen once. The antigen is undetermined. The CDR3 is 13 residues long. Trimming removed 3 bases at V and 7 bases at J, with 10 bases between. Germline loops: CDR1 KGHSH, CDR2 LQKENI. Libraries were prepared by immunoSEQ multiplex PCR; TCRdb keeps only in-frame clonotypes and omits some of them. The sample yields approximately 76,000 clones, 84% seen once. The specimen comprised unstimulated CD4+ T cells sorted from spleen or lymph node cells, sampled before transplant. This receptor was taken from a human donor who was the organ donor for an intestinal transplant. The chain joins TRBV18 to TRBJ1-5; D not resolved. CDR3 coding DNA: TGTGCCAGCTCACCGTCCACGGAGCAGCCCCAGCATTTT. This encodes CASSPSTEQPQHF.